This TCR beta chain was identified during a study of blood T cell repertoires in COVID-19. From germline, CDR1 is SGHTA and CDR2 FQGTGA. The CDR3 totals 15 residues. Trimming cost V 0 bases and J 2 bases, with 10 bases left between them. Assay: immunoSEQ multiplex PCR; the TCRdb copy retains only in-frame clones and omits some. The top ten clones hold around 0.98% of a sample with about 310,000 clones, around 87% of them seen once. The sample taken for sequencing was peripheral blood. The receptor comes from a woman aged 40 to 50 with COVID-19, enrolled during active disease. The rearrangement links TRBV7-3 to TRBJ1-1; TRBD1 is a possible D gene (6 bases). The CDR3 coding sequence is TGTGCCAGCAGCTTAACAACCAGGGGAAACACTGAAGCTTTCTTT. Residues: CASSLTTRGNTEAFF.